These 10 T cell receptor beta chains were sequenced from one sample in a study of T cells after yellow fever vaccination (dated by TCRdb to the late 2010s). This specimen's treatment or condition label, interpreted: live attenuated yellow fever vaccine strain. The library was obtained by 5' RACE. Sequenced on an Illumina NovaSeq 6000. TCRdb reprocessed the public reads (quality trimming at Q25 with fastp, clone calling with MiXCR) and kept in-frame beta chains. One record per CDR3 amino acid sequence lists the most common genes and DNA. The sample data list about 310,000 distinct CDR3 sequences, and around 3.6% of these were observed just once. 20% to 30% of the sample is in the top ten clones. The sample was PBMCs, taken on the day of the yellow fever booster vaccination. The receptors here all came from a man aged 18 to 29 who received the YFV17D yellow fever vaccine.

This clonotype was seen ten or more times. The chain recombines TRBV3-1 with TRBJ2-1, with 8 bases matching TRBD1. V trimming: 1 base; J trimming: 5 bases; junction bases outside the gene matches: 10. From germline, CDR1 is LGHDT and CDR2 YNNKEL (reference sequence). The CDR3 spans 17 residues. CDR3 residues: CASSQGMGQATDNEQFF. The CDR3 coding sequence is TGTGCCAGCAGCCAAGGCATGGGACAGGCTACCGACAATGAGCAGTTCTTC.

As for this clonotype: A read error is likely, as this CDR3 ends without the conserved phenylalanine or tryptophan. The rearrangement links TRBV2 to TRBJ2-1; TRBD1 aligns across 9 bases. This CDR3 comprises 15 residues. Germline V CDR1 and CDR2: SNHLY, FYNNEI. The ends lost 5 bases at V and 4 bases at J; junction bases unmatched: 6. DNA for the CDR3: TGTGCCAGCAGTACGGGACAGGGCGTATACAATGAGCAGTTCATC. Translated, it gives CASSTGQGVYNEQFI.

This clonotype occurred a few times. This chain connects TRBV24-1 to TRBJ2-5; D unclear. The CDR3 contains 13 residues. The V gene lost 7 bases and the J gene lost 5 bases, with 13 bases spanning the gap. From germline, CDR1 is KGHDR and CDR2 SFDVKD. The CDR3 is CATSHPPVETQYF. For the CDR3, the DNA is TGTGCCACCAGCCACCCACCCGTGGAGACCCAGTACTTC.

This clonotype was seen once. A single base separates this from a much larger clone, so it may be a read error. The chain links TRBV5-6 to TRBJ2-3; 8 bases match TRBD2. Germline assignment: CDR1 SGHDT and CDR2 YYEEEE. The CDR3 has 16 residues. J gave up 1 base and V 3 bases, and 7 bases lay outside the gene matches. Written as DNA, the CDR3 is TGTGCCAGCAGCTCGAGGACTAGCTTTGGCACAGATACGCAGTATTTT. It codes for CASSSRTSFGTDTQYF. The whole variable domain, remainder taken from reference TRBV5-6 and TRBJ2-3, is DAGVTQSPTHLIKTRGQQVTLRCSPKSGHDTVSWYQQALGQGPQFIFQYYEEEERQRGNFPDRFSGHQFPNYSSELNVNALLLGDSALYLCASSSRTSFGTDTQYFGPGTRLTVL.

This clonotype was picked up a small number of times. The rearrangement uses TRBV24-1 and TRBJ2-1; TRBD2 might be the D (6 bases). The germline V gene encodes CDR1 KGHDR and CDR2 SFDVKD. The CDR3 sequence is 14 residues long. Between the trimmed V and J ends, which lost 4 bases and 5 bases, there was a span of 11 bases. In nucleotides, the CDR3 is TGTGCCACCAGTGAGCGGGGCAAAGACAATGAGCAGTTCTTC. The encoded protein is CATSERGKDNEQFF.

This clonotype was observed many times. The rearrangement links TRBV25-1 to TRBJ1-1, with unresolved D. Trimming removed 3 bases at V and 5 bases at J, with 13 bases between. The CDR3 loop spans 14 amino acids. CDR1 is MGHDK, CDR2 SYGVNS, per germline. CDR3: CASSDRSEWTEAFF. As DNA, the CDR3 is TGTGCCAGCAGTGATCGCAGCGAATGGACTGAAGCTTTCTTT. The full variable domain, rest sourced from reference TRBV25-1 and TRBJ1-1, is EADIYQTPRYLVIGTGKKITLECSQTMGHDKMYWYQQDPGMELHLIHYSYGVNSTEKGDLSSESTVSRIRTEHFPLTLESARPSHTSQYLCASSDRSEWTEAFFGQGTRLTVV.

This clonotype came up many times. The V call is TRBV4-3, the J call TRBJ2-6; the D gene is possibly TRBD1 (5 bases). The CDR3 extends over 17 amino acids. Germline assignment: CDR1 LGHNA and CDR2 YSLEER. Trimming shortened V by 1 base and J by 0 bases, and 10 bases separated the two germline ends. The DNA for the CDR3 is TGCGCCAGCAGCCAAGGTCCAGGGCACTCTGGGGCCAACGTCCTGACTTTC. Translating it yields CASSQGPGHSGANVLTF.

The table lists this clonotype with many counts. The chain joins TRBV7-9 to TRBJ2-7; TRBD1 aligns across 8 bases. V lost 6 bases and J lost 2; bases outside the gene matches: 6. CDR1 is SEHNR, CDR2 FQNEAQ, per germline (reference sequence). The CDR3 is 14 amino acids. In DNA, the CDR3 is TGTGCCAGCAGGCGGCAGGGGGCCCCCTACGAGCAGTACGTC. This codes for CASRRQGAPYEQYV.

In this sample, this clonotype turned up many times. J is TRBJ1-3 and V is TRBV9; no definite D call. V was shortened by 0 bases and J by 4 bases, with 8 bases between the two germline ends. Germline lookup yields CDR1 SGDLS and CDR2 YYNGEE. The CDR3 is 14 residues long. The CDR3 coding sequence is TGTGCCAGCAGCGTAGAGGGTTCCGGAAACACCATATATTTT. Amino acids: CASSVEGSGNTIYF.

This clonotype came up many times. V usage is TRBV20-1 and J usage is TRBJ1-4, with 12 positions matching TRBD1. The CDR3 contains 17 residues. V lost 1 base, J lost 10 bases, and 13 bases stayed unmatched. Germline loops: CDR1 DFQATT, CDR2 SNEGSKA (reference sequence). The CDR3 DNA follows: TGCAGTGCTAGAGTAGGGGGGACAGGGGGCTCTCACGGAAAACTGTTTTTT. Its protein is CSARVGGTGGSHGKLFF.